This is a list of T cell receptor beta chains from one sample in a study of cytotoxic CD8 clonotypes in ibrutinib-treated CLL. The assay was immunoSEQ multiplex PCR, and TCRdb's table has in-frame clones only and misses some. The table records almost 250,000 clones, under 75% of them present only once. The material sequenced was PBMCs, taken after 24 months of ibrutinib treatment. The receptors shown here come from a human donor with chronic lymphocytic leukemia. Both conserved end residues are part of each CDR3. D genes are given only for firm matches. Clone size is shown for a subset of rows, as once, few, many or a class of expanded clone.

clone_size: once; d_call: .; v_call: TRBV11-2; j_call: TRBJ2-2; cdr3_aa: CASSLSAEPNTGELFF; cdr3_nt: TGTGCCAGCAGCTTATCGGCGGAGCCGAACACCGGGGAGCTGTTTTTT
clone_size: .; d_call: TRBD2; v_call: TRBV27; j_call: TRBJ2-3; cdr3_aa: CACGLAGVTDTQYF; cdr3_nt: TGTGCCTGCGGACTAGCGGGAGTCACAGATACGCAGTATTTT
clone_size: few; d_call: .; v_call: TRBV27; j_call: TRBJ2-7; cdr3_aa: CASSLSRSYEQYF; cdr3_nt: TGTGCCAGCTCCCTTAGCAGGTCCTACGAGCAGTACTTC
clone_size: .; d_call: .; v_call: TRBV29-1; j_call: TRBJ2-7; cdr3_aa: CSVGLSGQTSEQYF; cdr3_nt: TGCAGCGTAGGATTAAGTGGGCAAACGTCCGAGCAGTACTTC
clone_size: .; d_call: TRBD1; v_call: TRBV27; j_call: TRBJ1-5; cdr3_aa: CASSPTGTVSNQPQHF; cdr3_nt: TGTGCCAGCAGCCCGACAGGGACGGTTAGCAATCAGCCCCAGCATTTT
clone_size: few; d_call: TRBD1; v_call: TRBV19; j_call: TRBJ1-2; cdr3_aa: CASSIGGTDYGYTF; cdr3_nt: TGTGCCAGTAGTATAGGGGGGACAGACTATGGCTACACCTTC
clone_size: few; d_call: .; v_call: TRBV6-5; j_call: TRBJ1-2; cdr3_aa: CASSYSRQNYGYTF; cdr3_nt: TGTGCCAGCAGTTACTCAAGGCAGAACTATGGCTACACCTTC
clone_size: .; d_call: TRBD2; v_call: TRBV11-1; j_call: TRBJ2-7; cdr3_aa: CASSLTGRAYEQYF; cdr3_nt: TGTGCCAGCAGCTTAACCGGGAGGGCCTACGAGCAGTACTTC
clone_size: few; d_call: .; v_call: TRBV25-1; j_call: TRBJ1-2; cdr3_aa: CASSDTTTGARGYTF; cdr3_nt: TGTGCCAGCAGTGACACGACCACGGGGGCGAGGGGCTACACCTTC
clone_size: .; d_call: TRBD2; v_call: TRBV29-1; j_call: TRBJ2-5; cdr3_aa: CSVEILAGVRETQYF; cdr3_nt: TGCAGCGTTGAAATACTAGCGGGAGTTCGTGAGACCCAGTACTTC
clone_size: .; d_call: .; v_call: TRBV19; j_call: TRBJ1-5; cdr3_aa: CASSFVNQPQHF; cdr3_nt: TGTGCCAGTAGTTTTGTCAATCAGCCCCAGCATTTT
clone_size: .; d_call: TRBD2; v_call: TRBV19; j_call: TRBJ2-7; cdr3_aa: CASSSSGGSYEQYF; cdr3_nt: TGTGCCAGTAGTAGTAGCGGGGGATCCTACGAGCAGTACTTC
clone_size: .; d_call: .; v_call: TRBV25-1; j_call: TRBJ2-2; cdr3_aa: CASSESPGARDTGELFF; cdr3_nt: TGTGCCAGCAGTGAATCACCAGGGGCGCGAGACACCGGGGAGCTGTTTTTT
clone_size: few; d_call: .; v_call: TRBV6-5; j_call: TRBJ1-2; cdr3_aa: CASRLGQTTYGYTF; cdr3_nt: TGTGCCAGCAGGTTGGGCCAGACGACGTATGGCTACACCTTC
clone_size: .; d_call: .; v_call: TRBV6-1; j_call: TRBJ2-5; cdr3_aa: CASNRQGRRETQYF; cdr3_nt: TGTGCCAGCAACAGGCAGGGGAGGAGGGAGACCCAGTACTTC
clone_size: .; d_call: .; v_call: TRBV19; j_call: TRBJ2-2; cdr3_aa: CASSIGAGTGELFF; cdr3_nt: TGTGCCAGTAGTATTGGCGCCGGAACCGGGGAGCTGTTTTTT
clone_size: .; d_call: .; v_call: TRBV29-1; j_call: TRBJ2-2; cdr3_aa: CSVDTGHLTGELFF; cdr3_nt: TGCAGCGTTGATACGGGACACCTCACCGGGGAGCTGTTTTTT
clone_size: few; d_call: .; v_call: TRBV4-1; j_call: TRBJ1-2; cdr3_aa: CASSQEGLQSYGYTF; cdr3_nt: TGCGCCAGCAGCCAAGAAGGATTACAGAGCTATGGCTACACCTTC
clone_size: .; d_call: TRBD1; v_call: TRBV28; j_call: TRBJ1-3; cdr3_aa: CASSLTQKQGAQHSGNTIYF; cdr3_nt: TGTGCCAGCAGCCTAACCCAAAAACAGGGGGCACAACACTCTGGAAACACCATATATTTT
clone_size: few; d_call: .; v_call: TRBV28; j_call: TRBJ1-2; cdr3_aa: CASTGDVYGYTF; cdr3_nt: TGTGCCAGTACAGGTGATGTCTATGGCTACACCTTC
clone_size: .; d_call: TRBD1; v_call: TRBV9; j_call: TRBJ1-3; cdr3_aa: CASTTGGAGNTIYF; cdr3_nt: TGTGCCAGCACCACAGGGGGGGCTGGAAACACCATATATTTT
clone_size: .; d_call: .; v_call: TRBV6-5; j_call: TRBJ1-2; cdr3_aa: CASSEVERGYTF; cdr3_nt: TGTGCCAGCAGTGAGGTCGAACGAGGCTACACCTTC
clone_size: .; d_call: .; v_call: TRBV27; j_call: TRBJ2-5; cdr3_aa: CASSLLLGDLETQYF; cdr3_nt: TGTGCCAGCAGTTTGCTCCTCGGGGACTTGGAGACCCAGTACTTC
clone_size: .; d_call: TRBD1; v_call: TRBV2; j_call: TRBJ2-7; cdr3_aa: CASSREQGADGSEQYF; cdr3_nt: TGTGCCAGCAGTAGGGAACAGGGGGCGGATGGAAGTGAGCAGTACTTC
clone_size: .; d_call: TRBD2; v_call: TRBV25-1; j_call: TRBJ2-1; cdr3_aa: CASSDGGSLSYNEQFF; cdr3_nt: TGTGCCAGCAGTGATGGCGGGAGTTTGTCCTACAATGAGCAGTTCTTC
clone_size: few; d_call: .; v_call: TRBV27; j_call: TRBJ1-2; cdr3_aa: CASSLLGGFGYTF; cdr3_nt: TGTGCCAGCAGTCTCCTCGGAGGGTTTGGCTACACCTTC
clone_size: .; d_call: .; v_call: TRBV28; j_call: TRBJ1-2; cdr3_aa: CASSSPRRINYGYTF; cdr3_nt: TGTGCCAGCAGCTCCCCTAGGAGGATTAACTATGGCTACACCTTC
clone_size: .; d_call: .; v_call: TRBV14; j_call: TRBJ2-7; cdr3_aa: CASSQATSYEQYF; cdr3_nt: TGTGCCAGCAGCCAAGCGACCTCCTACGAGCAGTACTTC
clone_size: few; d_call: .; v_call: TRBV28; j_call: TRBJ2-7; cdr3_aa: CASRDPLVAEQYF; cdr3_nt: TGTGCCAGCAGGGACCCACTAGTTGCCGAGCAGTACTTC
clone_size: .; d_call: .; v_call: TRBV5-1; j_call: TRBJ2-7; cdr3_aa: CASSLRLLDEQYF; cdr3_nt: TGCGCCAGCAGCTTGCGACTCCTGGACGAGCAGTACTTC
clone_size: .; d_call: .; v_call: TRBV10-3; j_call: TRBJ2-6; cdr3_aa: CAIRLDSGANVLTF; cdr3_nt: TGTGCCATCAGGCTGGACTCTGGGGCCAACGTCCTGACTTTC
clone_size: .; d_call: TRBD2; v_call: TRBV28; j_call: TRBJ2-3; cdr3_aa: CASSSSGLAGPTDTQYF; cdr3_nt: TGTGCCAGCAGTTCAAGCGGACTAGCGGGCCCCACAGATACGCAGTATTTT
clone_size: .; d_call: TRBD1; v_call: TRBV25-1; j_call: TRBJ2-1; cdr3_aa: CASSHETGVYNEQFF; cdr3_nt: TGTGCCAGCAGTCATGAGACAGGGGTCTACAATGAGCAGTTCTTC
clone_size: .; d_call: TRBD1; v_call: TRBV28; j_call: TRBJ2-2; cdr3_aa: CASRDSKNTGELFF; cdr3_nt: TGTGCCAGCCGGGACAGCAAGAACACCGGGGAGCTGTTTTTT
clone_size: .; d_call: TRBD1; v_call: TRBV4-3; j_call: TRBJ1-2; cdr3_aa: CASSQDERGQGYGYTF; cdr3_nt: TGCGCCAGCAGCCAAGACGAGAGGGGGCAGGGCTATGGCTACACCTTC
clone_size: .; d_call: .; v_call: TRBV15; j_call: TRBJ1-3; cdr3_aa: CATSRGGPGSSGNTIYF; cdr3_nt: TGTGCCACCAGCAGAGGGGGACCGGGTTCCTCTGGAAACACCATATATTTT
clone_size: .; d_call: .; v_call: TRBV6-1; j_call: TRBJ2-5; cdr3_aa: CASSEEVGGIETQYF; cdr3_nt: TGTGCCAGCAGTGAAGAGGTAGGAGGGATCGAGACCCAGTACTTC
clone_size: .; d_call: TRBD2; v_call: TRBV7-2; j_call: TRBJ2-3; cdr3_aa: CASSLAAGGQEDTQYF; cdr3_nt: TGTGCCAGCAGCTTAGCGGCGGGAGGGCAGGAAGATACGCAGTATTTT
clone_size: once; d_call: TRBD2; v_call: TRBV7-6; j_call: TRBJ2-7; cdr3_aa: CASSSYPGLAVEQYF; cdr3_nt: TGTGCCAGCAGCTCGTACCCGGGACTAGCGGTAGAGCAGTACTTC
clone_size: .; d_call: TRBD1; v_call: TRBV28; j_call: TRBJ1-2; cdr3_aa: CASSIPGQAAYGYTF; cdr3_nt: TGTGCCAGCAGTATTCCGGGACAGGCCGCCTATGGCTACACCTTC
clone_size: .; d_call: TRBD1; v_call: TRBV5-4; j_call: TRBJ2-6; cdr3_aa: CASSSPGTGDLLSGANVLTF; cdr3_nt: TGTGCCAGCAGCTCCCCCGGGACAGGTGACCTACTTTCTGGGGCCAACGTCCTGACTTTC
clone_size: .; d_call: .; v_call: TRBV5-1; j_call: TRBJ2-1; cdr3_aa: CASSLVVHEQFF; cdr3_nt: TGCGCCAGCAGCTTGGTTGTCCATGAGCAGTTCTTC
clone_size: few; d_call: .; v_call: TRBV18; j_call: TRBJ2-7; cdr3_aa: CASSPQSDLAKQYF; cdr3_nt: TGTGCCAGCTCACCTCAATCGGACCTGGCTAAGCAGTACTTC
clone_size: .; d_call: TRBD1; v_call: TRBV4-1; j_call: TRBJ1-4; cdr3_aa: CASSHDRGTNEKLFF; cdr3_nt: TGCGCCAGCAGCCACGACAGGGGAACTAATGAAAAACTGTTTTTT
clone_size: .; d_call: TRBD1; v_call: TRBV18; j_call: TRBJ2-5; cdr3_aa: CASSPRDRGGTTQYF; cdr3_nt: TGTGCCAGCTCACCAAGAGACAGGGGAGGTACGACCCAGTACTTC